This TCR beta chain originates from a study of T-cell memory formation after mild COVID-19 (dated by TCRdb to the early 2020s). Regarding the complete study: TCR sequence clusters from the two donors were found to be largely donor specific. In two donors, T-cell clones that expanded and contracted after mild COVID-19 were tracked by sequencing TCRalpha and TCRbeta repertoires over time. The cohort was made up of two young adult volunteers, one female and one male, who were previously healthy.

Ficoll-Paque density gradient centrifugation was used to isolate PBMCs. The instrument given in TCRdb is Illumina NovaSeq 6000. TCRalpha and TCRbeta cDNA libraries were constructed by 5'RACE with constant-segment primers, with sample barcodes and unique molecular identifiers being introduced. RNA was extracted from every sample with Trizol reagent. Library amplification was performed in two PCR steps, and a second sample barcode and Illumina TruSeq adapters were introduced in the second step. Libraries were sequenced on an Illumina NovaSeq with 2 x 150 bp paired-end reads. The source study handled its data this way. Reads were demultiplexed and collapsed into UMI-guided consensus sequences with migec v1.2.7. Using mixcr v2.1.11, the UMI consensuses were aligned to TRA and TRB V and J templates and assembled into clonotypes. A clonotype was counted as expanded or contracted only if both edgeR and NoisET called the change significant, with noise models trained on biological replicates. For edgeR calls, the cutoffs were a false discovery rate-adjusted p below 0.01 and a log2 fold-change threshold of 1. As an exploratory analysis of dynamics, max-normalized trajectories of the 1000 most abundant clonotypes were examined by PCA with hierarchical clustering. Separately sequenced CD4+ and CD8+ repertoires were used to assign a CD4 or CD8 phenotype to each responding clone. The public sequencing data were trimmed at Q25 with fastp and processed into clonotypes with MiXCR by TCRdb, which kept only in-frame beta chains. Identical CDR3 protein sequences are pooled into one entry, listed with their most common genes and DNA. The V and J calls follow TCRdb's processing rather than the paper's. The sample contains 550,000 to 650,000 distinct CDR3 sequences, 15% to 20% of them found a single time. The ten largest clones capture about 7.5% of the sample.

Here is what the overall study found, with its caveats: Whether the second-wave clones peaking on day 37 were SARS-CoV-2 specific was not confirmed. Clones that contracted from day 15 to 85 showed balanced CD4/CD8 phenotypes, whereas a second wave of clones that expanded from day 15 to 37 leaned towards CD4+. Only two mild cases were covered in the study, and larger cohorts including severe cases with pre-infection samples were considered necessary. Contracting CD4+ clones turned up mainly in the CM and EM memory subsets, whereas EMRA was where CD8+ clones were enriched. Some responding clones were detected in pre-infection memory, suggesting pre-existing cross-reactive memory T cells joined the SARS-CoV-2 response.

Only a few counts were recorded for this clonotype. No cognate antigen has been identified for it. Base quality data are lacking; no much larger clone is found one base away. In the germline V gene, CDR1 corresponds to KGHDR and CDR2 to SFDVKD. There are 13 amino acids in the CDR3, from cysteine to phenylalanine inclusive. Of all the DNA, just the CDR3 is kept, 39 bases in frame from base 1. Trimming removed 0 bases from V and 10 bases from J, leaving 9 bases between the germline ends. The sequenced material came from PBMCs or a T cell subset sorted from them (not recorded which). The TCR comes from an adult woman who had mild COVID-19 (a few samples of this study predate the infection). The sample titles of this study are shuffled in the database, so cell type and time point are left out; the donor was told from shared clones. This chain joins TRBV24-1 to TRBJ2-1; the D gene is not confidently resolved. The DNA sequence follows: TGTGCCACCAGTGATTTGGAGTTGGGCGAGCAGTTCTTC. It specifies CATSDLELGEQFF.